This entry lists 16 T cell receptor beta chains sequenced from one sample in a study of T cell changes during pregnancy in multiple sclerosis. Here immunoSEQ multiplex PCR was the method, and the copy in TCRdb shows in-frame clones only, minus some. Of under 40,000 clones in the sample, around nine tenths were seen once. Sequences were derived from CD4+ T cells from peripheral blood mononuclear cells, sampled before pregnancy. The receptors derive from a female donor with multiple sclerosis, enrolled in a pregnancy study.

The CDR3 protein is CAAGRGGSYEQYF. The CDR3 DNA reads TGTGCCGCTGGACGGGGGGGCTCCTACGAGCAGTACTTC. The chain carries TRBV27 and TRBJ2-7, with TRBD2 identical over 8 bases. The CDR3 has 13 amino acids. From germline, CDR1 is MNHEY and CDR2 SMNVEV (reference sequence). Trimming removed 11 bases from V and 0 bases from J; junction bases left unmatched: 6.

This chain uses TRBV5-1 with TRBJ1-2; the D is unclear. Looked up from germline, CDR1 is SGHRS and CDR2 is YFSETQ. V was clipped by 0 bases and J by 8 bases, with 17 bases between them. The CDR3 extends over 15 amino acids. The CDR3 protein is CASSLGNEGSNGYTF. As DNA, the CDR3 is TGCGCCAGCAGCTTGGGGAATGAGGGTAGTAACGGCTACACCTTC.

V usage is TRBV29-1 and J usage is TRBJ1-2; D is uncertain. The CDR3 loop spans 9 amino acids. CDR1 and CDR2 from the germline V gene are SQVTM and ANQGSEA. The ends were cut back, 3 bases at V and 8 bases at J, with 4 bases in the middle. The CDR3 DNA is TGCAGCGTTGAGGAGGGCTACACCTTC. Translation gives CSVEEGYTF.

V and J are TRBV11-3 and TRBJ2-3; possible D gene TRBD2, 5 bases. The ends were cut back, 5 bases at V and 1 base at J, with 16 bases in the middle. The CDR3 covers 16 residues. CDR1 SGHNT and CDR2 YENEEA come from the germline V gene. The chain's CDR3 is CASSQGGSRRTDTQYF. The CDR3 DNA follows: TGTGCCAGCAGCCAAGGAGGATCCAGGCGCACAGATACGCAGTATTTT.

The J gene is TRBJ2-3, the V gene TRBV6-5; 7 positions agree with TRBD1. Germline CDR1 reads MNHEY; CDR2 reads SVGAGI. After removal of 5 bases from V and 2 bases from J, the junction contained 7 bases not matched to a gene. CDR3 length equals 15 residues. CDR3 amino acids: CASSAGTELTDTQYF. DNA of the CDR3: TGTGCCAGCAGTGCTGGGACAGAACTCACAGATACGCAGTATTTT.

This chain joins TRBV11-2 and TRBJ1-2; 8 bases fit TRBD1. The CDR3 has 14 residues. The germline gives CDR1 SGHAT, CDR2 FQNNGV. Losses at the gene ends were 7 bases for V and 8 bases for J; bases not matched to a gene: 12. The CDR3 sequence: CASTYCRGLGGYTF. DNA of the CDR3: TGTGCCAGCACATATTGCAGGGGGCTCGGGGGCTACACCTTC.

The DNA of the CDR3 is TGTGCCACCAGCAGAGCGCGGACAGGGGGGGAAAAACTGTTTTTT. As protein: CATSRARTGGEKLFF. The V call is TRBV15, the J call TRBJ1-4; 10 nucleotides agree with TRBD1. Germline CDR1 reads LNHNV; CDR2 reads YYDKDF (reference sequence). The CDR3 has 15 residues. Unmatched junction bases numbered 4, after V lost 1 base and J lost 8 bases.

Notes on this clone: Mismatch with germline at one junction end may stem from a read error. This sequence joins TRBV7-7 and TRBJ2-5; D is ambiguous. Germline values: CDR1 SSHAT, CDR2 FNYEAQ (reference sequence). CDR3 length: 16 amino acids. In nucleotides, the CDR3 is TGTGCTAGCAGCTTAGTTAACTCGGGTACCCAAGAGACCCAGTACTTC. It is translated as CASSLVNSGTQETQYF.

V usage is TRBV7-2 and J usage is TRBJ1-1; no clear D. The CDR3 totals 15 residues. V dropped 2 bases and J dropped 1 base, with 11 bases sitting between them. Looked up from germline, CDR1 is SGHTA and CDR2 is FQGNSA. CDR3 sequence (DNA): TGTGCCAGCAGCTTAAGTACAGCACGGAACACTGAAGCTTTCTTT. This codes for CASSLSTARNTEAFF.

The chain is built from TRBV6-1 and TRBJ1-4; 11 bases align to TRBD1. The V segment lost 1 base and the J segment 8 bases; nucleotides outside the gene matches: 3. This CDR3 is 15 amino acids long. Looked up from germline, CDR1 is MNHNS and CDR2 is SASEGT. The CDR3: CASSEGGTGGEKLFF. The CDR3 region has the DNA TGTGCCAGCAGTGAAGGGGGGACAGGGGGAGAAAAACTGTTTTTT.

The sample holds one count of this clone. The V call is TRBV14, the J call TRBJ1-3, with D possibly matching TRBD1 (5 bases). Per the germline V gene, CDR1 is SGHDN and CDR2 is FVKESK. Deletions cut 4 bases from V and 0 bases from J, with 10 bases between. CDR3 length: 15 residues. CDR3 bases: TGTGCCAGCAGCCGCCGGACAAGCTCTGGAAACACCATATATTTT. Translation: CASSRRTSSGNTIYF.

The CDR3 loop is CAWSPTGFYNSPLHF. CDR3 sequence (DNA): TGTGCCTGGAGTCCGACTGGTTTTTATAATTCACCCCTCCACTTT. The rearrangement links TRBV30 to TRBJ1-6; unclear D gene. Germline CDR1 is GTSNPN and CDR2 is SVGIG (reference sequence). V was trimmed by 2 bases and J by 4 bases, leaving 12 bases between them. There are 15 residues in the CDR3.

The sample holds one count of this clone. V and J are TRBV5-8 and TRBJ2-5; D call uncertain. Deletions cut 0 bases from V and 5 bases from J, with 14 bases between. The V gene's germline CDR1 is SGHTS and CDR2 YDEGEE. The CDR3 extends over 15 amino acids. The CDR3 DNA reads TGTGCCAGCAGCTTGGGGGTCTTAGCTCGGGAGACCCAGTACTTC. It encodes CASSLGVLARETQYF. Full variable domain (missing parts from reference TRBV5-8 and TRBJ2-5): EAGVTQSPTHLIKTRGQQATLRCSPISGHTSVYWYQQALGLGLQFLLWYDEGEERNRGNFPPRFSGRQFPNYSSELNVNALELEDSALYLCASSLGVLARETQYFGPGTRLLVL.

The chain has TRBV30 and TRBJ1-6; 9 nucleotides agree with TRBD1. The V and J ends lost 7 bases and 9 bases, in that order; junction bases with no gene match: 7. In germline, CDR1 is GTSNPN, CDR2 SVGIG (reference sequence). This CDR3 has 13 residues. The CDR3 spells CAYLRDRVSPLHF. The DNA for the CDR3 is TGTGCCTACCTCCGGGACAGGGTTTCACCCCTCCACTTT.

The V gene is TRBV5-1, the J gene TRBJ2-1, with 7 bases lining up with TRBD2. Per germline, CDR1 SGHRS and CDR2 YFSETQ. Trimming at V came to 7 bases and at J to 9 bases, leaving 19 bases not matched to a gene. The CDR3 extends over 16 amino acids. Here the CDR3 reads CASGHIGTTKQGEQFF. CDR3 nucleotide sequence: TGCGCCAGCGGCCATATCGGGACTACCAAGCAGGGTGAGCAGTTCTTC.

This chain joins TRBV2 and TRBJ1-5, with 7 bases lining up with TRBD1. The CDR3 covers 13 residues. Germline V gives CDR1 SNHLY, CDR2 FYNNEI. Trimming cost V 6 bases and J 4 bases; bases outside gene matches: 3. The CDR3 loop is CASSGQENQPQHF. The CDR3 DNA reads TGTGCCAGCAGCGGACAGGAAAATCAGCCCCAGCATTTT.